The T cell receptor (beta chain) under discussion was sequenced for a study of control samples from healthy donors and cancer patients. CDR3 size: 16 residues. CDR1 is SGHTA, CDR2 FQGNSA, per germline. V lost 1 base and J 0 bases, leaving 10 bases between the germline ends. TCRdb's table, derived via immunoSEQ multiplex PCR, lists solely in-frame clones and lacks some. The sample lists some 130,000 clones, more than 85% seen once, with 1.5% to 2% in the top ten. The chain recombines TRBV7-2 with TRBJ1-3; TRBD1 might be the D (6 bases). The receptor was isolated from a man aged 45-65 years with head and neck cancer. Source material: PBMCs. CDR3 residues: CASSLEGGLSGNTIYF. The CDR3 region has the DNA TGTGCCAGCAGCTTAGAAGGGGGACTCTCTGGAAACACCATATATTTT.